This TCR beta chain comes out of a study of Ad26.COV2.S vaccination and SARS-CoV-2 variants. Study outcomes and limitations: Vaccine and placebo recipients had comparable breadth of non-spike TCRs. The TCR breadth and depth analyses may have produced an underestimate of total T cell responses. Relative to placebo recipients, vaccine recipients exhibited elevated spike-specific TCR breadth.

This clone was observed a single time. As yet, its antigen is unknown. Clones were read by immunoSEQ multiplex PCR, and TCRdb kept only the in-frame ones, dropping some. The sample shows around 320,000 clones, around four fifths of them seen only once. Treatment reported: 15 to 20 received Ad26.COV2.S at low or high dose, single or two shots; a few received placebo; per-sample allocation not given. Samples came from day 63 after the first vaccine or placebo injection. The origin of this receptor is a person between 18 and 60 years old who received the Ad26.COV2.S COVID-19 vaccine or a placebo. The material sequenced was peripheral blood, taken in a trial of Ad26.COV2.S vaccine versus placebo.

CDR3 loop: CAWAQRPYTGTKREKLFF. CDR3 DNA sequence: TGTGCCTGGGCCCAAAGACCCTACACCGGGACAAAAAGGGAAAAACTGTTTTTT. The chain combines TRBV30 with TRBJ1-4; D possibly corresponds to TRBD1 (6 bases). Trimming left V 5 bases short and J 8 bases short, with 30 bases between. The CDR3 has 18 amino acids. Per germline, CDR1 GTSNPN and CDR2 SVGIG (reference sequence). The full variable domain, its missing parts supplied by reference TRBV30 and TRBJ1-4, is SQTIHQWPATLVQPVGSPLSLECTVEGTSNPNLYWYRQAAGRGLQLLFYSVGIGQISSEVPQNLSASRPQDRQFILSSKKLLLSDSGFYLCAWAQRPYTGTKREKLFFGSGTQLSVL.